The sample holds a few counts of the clone carrying this T cell receptor (beta chain). RNA was extracted from bulk tissue without any cell sorting. The entry originates in a study of tumor and adjacent non-tumor tissue in lung cancer. The CDR3 runs 15 residues. The germline gives CDR1 SQVTM, CDR2 ANQGSEA. TCRbeta libraries were built with three rounds of nested PCR, modified from ARM-PCR. TCRdb itself ran the multiplex PCR reads through MiXCR, one entry per CDR3 protein. This sample has over 60,000 distinct CDR3 sequences, with 55% to 85% found just once. The specimen was lung tumor tissue. The V gene is TRBV29-1, the J gene TRBJ2-1, with 8 bases aligning to TRBD2. The receptor was derived from a man between 60 and 75 years old with non-small cell lung cancer. Here the CDR3 reads CNLPQLAGSGNEQFF. The CDR3 region has the DNA TGCAACCTTCCACAATTAGCGGGATCTGGGAATGAGCAGTTCTTC.